The source of this T cell receptor beta chain is a study of cytomegalovirus exposure and HLA in healthy donors. As for the study in general: Approximately 81% of around 400 genotyped donors fell in the Caucasian-associated ancestry cluster. Findings of the study overall: Reported results showed that the classifier diagnosed cytomegalovirus status with high specificity and sensitivity.

Comments on this clone: The antigen remains undetermined.

Germline V CDR1 and CDR2: SGHAT, FQNNGV. The CDR3 is 14 residues long. The germline V and J ends were trimmed by 6 bases and 7 bases, with 16 bases remaining between them. It was with 60 Vbeta and 13 Jbeta primers that the PCR ran. TCRdb's copy holds only in-frame clones and misses some; the assay was immunoSEQ multiplex PCR. The table records about 160,000 clones, 60% to 80% of them present only once. The material sequenced was PBMCs. This TCR was sampled from a man in his fifties or sixties in good health and CMV-seropositive. This chain links TRBV11-2 with TRBJ2-1, with D possibly matching TRBD1 (5 bases). The CDR3 is CASRTVGAGNEQFF. The CDR3 region has the DNA TGTGCCAGCAGGACGGTAGGGGCAGGGAATGAGCAGTTCTTC.